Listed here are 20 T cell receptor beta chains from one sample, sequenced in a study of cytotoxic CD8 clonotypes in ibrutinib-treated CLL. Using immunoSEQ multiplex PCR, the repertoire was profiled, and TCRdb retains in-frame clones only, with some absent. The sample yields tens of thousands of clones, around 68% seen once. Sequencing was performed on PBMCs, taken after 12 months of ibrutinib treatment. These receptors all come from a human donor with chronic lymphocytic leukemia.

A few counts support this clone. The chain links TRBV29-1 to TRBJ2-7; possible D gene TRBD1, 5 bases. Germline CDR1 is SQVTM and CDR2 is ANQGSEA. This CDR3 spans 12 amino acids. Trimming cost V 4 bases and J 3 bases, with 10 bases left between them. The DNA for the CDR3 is TGCAGCGTTGCGGGCCAGGGCTACGAGCAGTACTTC. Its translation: CSVAGQGYEQYF.

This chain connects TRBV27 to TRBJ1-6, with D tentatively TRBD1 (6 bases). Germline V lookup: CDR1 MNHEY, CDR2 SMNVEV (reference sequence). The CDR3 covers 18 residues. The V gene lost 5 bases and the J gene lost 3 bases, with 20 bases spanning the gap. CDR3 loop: CASSLLPGHRNYNSPLHF. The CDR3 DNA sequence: TGTGCCAGCAGTCTCTTACCGGGACACAGAAACTATAATTCACCCCTCCACTTT.

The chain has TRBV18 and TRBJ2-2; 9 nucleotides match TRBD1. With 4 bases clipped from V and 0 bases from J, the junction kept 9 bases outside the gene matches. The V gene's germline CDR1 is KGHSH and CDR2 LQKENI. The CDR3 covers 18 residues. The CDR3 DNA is TGTGCCAGCTCACTTCAAAGGACAGGGGCAACGAACACCGGGGAGCTGTTTTTT. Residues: CASSLQRTGATNTGELFF.

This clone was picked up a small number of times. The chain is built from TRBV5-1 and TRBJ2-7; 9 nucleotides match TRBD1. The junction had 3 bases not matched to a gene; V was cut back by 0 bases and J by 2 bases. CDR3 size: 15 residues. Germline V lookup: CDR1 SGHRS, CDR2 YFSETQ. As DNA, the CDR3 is TGCGCCAGCAGCTTGGGGGACAGGGCCACCTACGAGCAGTACTTC. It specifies CASSLGDRATYEQYF.

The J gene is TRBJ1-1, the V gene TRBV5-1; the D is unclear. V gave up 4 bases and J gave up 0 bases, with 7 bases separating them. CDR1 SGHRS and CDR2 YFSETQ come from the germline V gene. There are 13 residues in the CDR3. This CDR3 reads CASSPRMNTEAFF. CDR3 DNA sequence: TGCGCCAGCAGCCCCAGGATGAACACTGAAGCTTTCTTT.

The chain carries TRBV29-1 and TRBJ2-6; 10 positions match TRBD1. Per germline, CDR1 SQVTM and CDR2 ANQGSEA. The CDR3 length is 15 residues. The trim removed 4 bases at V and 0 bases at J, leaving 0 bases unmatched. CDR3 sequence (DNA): TGCAGCGTTGGGACAGGGGGCTCTGGGGCCAACGTCCTGACTTTC. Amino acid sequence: CSVGTGGSGANVLTF.

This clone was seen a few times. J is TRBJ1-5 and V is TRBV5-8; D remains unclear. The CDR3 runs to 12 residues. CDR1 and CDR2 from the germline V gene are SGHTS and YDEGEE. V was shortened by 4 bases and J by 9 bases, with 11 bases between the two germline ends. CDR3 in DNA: TGTGCCAGCAGCCCCCCATTTTGGCCCCAGCATTTT. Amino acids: CASSPPFWPQHF. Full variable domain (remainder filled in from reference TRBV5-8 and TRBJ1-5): EAGVTQSPTHLIKTRGQQATLRCSPISGHTSVYWYQQALGLGLQFLLWYDEGEERNRGNFPPRFSGRQFPNYSSELNVNALELEDSALYLCASSPPFWPQHFGDGTRLSIL.

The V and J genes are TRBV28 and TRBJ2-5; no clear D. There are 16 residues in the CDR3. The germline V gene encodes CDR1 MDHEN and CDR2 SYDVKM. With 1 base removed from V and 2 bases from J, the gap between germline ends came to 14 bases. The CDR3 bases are TGTGCCAGCAGTTTATTCAGACCCCGTTCACAAGAGACCCAGTACTTC. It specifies CASSLFRPRSQETQYF.

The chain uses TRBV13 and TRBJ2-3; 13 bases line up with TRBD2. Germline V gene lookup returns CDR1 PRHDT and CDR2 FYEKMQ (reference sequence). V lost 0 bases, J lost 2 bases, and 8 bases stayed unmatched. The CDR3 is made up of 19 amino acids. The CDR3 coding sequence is TGTGCCAGCAGCTTAGGAAGACTAGCGGGGGGCCGGAACACAGATACGCAGTATTTT. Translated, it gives CASSLGRLAGGRNTDTQYF.

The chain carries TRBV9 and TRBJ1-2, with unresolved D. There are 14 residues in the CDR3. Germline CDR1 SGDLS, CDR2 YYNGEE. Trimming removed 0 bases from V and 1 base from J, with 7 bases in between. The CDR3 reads CASSVVPGNYGYTF. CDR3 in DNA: TGTGCCAGCAGCGTAGTTCCGGGTAACTATGGCTACACCTTC.

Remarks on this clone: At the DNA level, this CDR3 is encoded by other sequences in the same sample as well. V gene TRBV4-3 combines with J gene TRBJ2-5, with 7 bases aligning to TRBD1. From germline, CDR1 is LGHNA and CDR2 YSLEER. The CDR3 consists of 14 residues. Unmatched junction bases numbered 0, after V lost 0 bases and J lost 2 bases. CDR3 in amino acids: CASSQDRGQETQYF. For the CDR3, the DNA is TGCGCCAGCAGCCAAGACAGGGGGCAAGAGACCCAGTACTTC.

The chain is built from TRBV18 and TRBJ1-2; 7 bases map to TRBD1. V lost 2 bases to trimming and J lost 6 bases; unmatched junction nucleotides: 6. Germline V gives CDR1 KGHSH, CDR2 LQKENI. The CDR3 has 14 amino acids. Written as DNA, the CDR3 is TGTGCCAGCTCACCAAGCACAGGGGACGATGGCTACACCTTC. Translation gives CASSPSTGDDGYTF.

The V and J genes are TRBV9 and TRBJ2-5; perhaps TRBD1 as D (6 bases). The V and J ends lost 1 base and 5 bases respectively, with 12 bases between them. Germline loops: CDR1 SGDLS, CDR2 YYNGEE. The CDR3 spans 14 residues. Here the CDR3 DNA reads TGTGCCAGCAGCGTAACAGGGTCGGGGGAGACCCAGTACTTC. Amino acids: CASSVTGSGETQYF.

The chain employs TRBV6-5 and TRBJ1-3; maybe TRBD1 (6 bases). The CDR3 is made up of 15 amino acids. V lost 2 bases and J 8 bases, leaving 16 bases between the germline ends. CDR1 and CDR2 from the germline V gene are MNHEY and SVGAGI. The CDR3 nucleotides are TGTGCCAGCAGTTACCTAGGGGCCAGGGGCGACACCATATATTTT. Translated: CASSYLGARGDTIYF.

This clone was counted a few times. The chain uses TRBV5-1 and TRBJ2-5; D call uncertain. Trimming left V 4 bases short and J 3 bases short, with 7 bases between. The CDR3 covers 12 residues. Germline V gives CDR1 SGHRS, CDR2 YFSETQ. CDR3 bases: TGCGCCAGCAGCCCGGTGGAAGAGACCCAGTACTTC. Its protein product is CASSPVEETQYF.

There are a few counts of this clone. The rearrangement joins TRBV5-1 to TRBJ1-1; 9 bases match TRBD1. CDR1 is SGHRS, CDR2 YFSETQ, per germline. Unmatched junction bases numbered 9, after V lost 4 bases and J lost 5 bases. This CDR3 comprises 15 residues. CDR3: CASSQPTGGGTEAFF. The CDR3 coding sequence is TGCGCCAGCAGCCAACCGACAGGGGGGGGAACTGAAGCTTTCTTT.

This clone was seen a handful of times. The CDR3 DNA is TGTGCCAGCAGCCATGTTGGTTCACCCCTCCACTTT. Protein: CASSHVGSPLHF. This chain joins TRBV14 and TRBJ1-6; no clear D. Germline loops: CDR1 SGHDN, CDR2 FVKESK. V lost 3 bases to trimming and J lost 9 bases, with 6 bases between them. This CDR3 is built from 12 residues.

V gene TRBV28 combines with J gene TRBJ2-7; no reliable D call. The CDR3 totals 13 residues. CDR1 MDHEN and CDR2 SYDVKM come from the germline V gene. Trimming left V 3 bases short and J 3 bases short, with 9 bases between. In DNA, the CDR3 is TGTGCCAGCAGTTTGTCGGGCTTCTACGAGCAGTACTTC. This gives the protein CASSLSGFYEQYF.

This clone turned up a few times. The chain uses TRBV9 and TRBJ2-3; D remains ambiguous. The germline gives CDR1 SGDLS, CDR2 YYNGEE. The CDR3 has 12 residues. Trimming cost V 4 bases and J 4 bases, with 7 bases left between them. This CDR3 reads CASSLRADTQYF. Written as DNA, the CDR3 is TGTGCCAGCAGCTTAAGGGCAGATACGCAGTATTTT.

The CDR3 coding sequence is TGTGCCAGCAGCCCCGGACGGGAGGGTATCGGAGATACGCAGTATTTT. Translating it yields CASSPGREGIGDTQYF. V gene TRBV11-1 combines with J gene TRBJ2-3, with 8 bases lining up with TRBD2. The ends lost 5 bases at V and 5 bases at J; junction bases unmatched: 12. CDR1 and CDR2 (germline): SGHAT, FQDESV (reference sequence). This CDR3 has 16 amino acids. The full variable domain, completed using reference TRBV11-1 and TRBJ2-3, is EAEVAQSPRYKITEKSQAVAFWCDPISGHATLYWYRQILGQGPELLVQFQDESVVDDSQLPKDRFSAERLKGVDSTLKIQPAELGDSAMYLCASSPGREGIGDTQYFGPGTRLTVL.